Listed below are T cell receptor beta chains from one sample, sequenced in a study of cytomegalovirus exposure and HLA in healthy donors. Method: immunoSEQ multiplex PCR; TCRdb's copy keeps in-frame clones and lacks some. The sample contains about 270,000 clones, approximately 70% of which appear only once. Sample: PBMCs. The receptors come from a female donor in good health and CMV-seronegative. Both conserved end residues are trimmed from each CDR3. Rows may omit the clone size; those that give it use once, few, many or a size class.

V: TRBV5-5; size: NA; CDR3: ASSPFHEQY
V: TRBV28; size: NA; CDR3: ASSLNAVLAKNIQY
V: TRBV7-2; size: few; CDR3: ASSIGGAQETQY
V: TRBV6-1; size: few; CDR3: ASSSPKLREQY
V: TRBV15; size: few; CDR3: ATSGPLAGANNEQF
V: TRBV5-4; size: few; CDR3: ASSLARSNTEAF
V: TRBV6-6; size: NA; CDR3: ASSYRRGNTEAF
V: TRBV13; size: NA; CDR3: ASSMNPGQGFYEQY
V: TRBV4-1; size: NA; CDR3: ASSQDGRRGETQY
V: TRBV5-6; size: NA; CDR3: ASTQLAGGYEQY
V: TRBV19; size: NA; CDR3: ASSQSKNTGELF
V: TRBV5-6; size: NA; CDR3: ASSRSTGAASEGYT
V: TRBV5-1; size: NA; CDR3: ASSPGGQRNNEQF
V: TRBV29-1; size: NA; CDR3: SVARGSQETQY
V: TRBV4-2; size: NA; CDR3: ASSGLDRGEYEQY
V: TRBV5-4; size: NA; CDR3: ASSSGGPPYNEQF
V: TRBV18; size: few; CDR3: ASSRYRGTGGRGGSYEQY
V: TRBV11-3; size: few; CDR3: ASSSGGGLRTEAF
V: TRBV10-1; size: NA; CDR3: ASSELTLGGYEQY
V: TRBV2; size: NA; CDR3: ASSWREGLEQY
V: TRBV11-2; size: NA; CDR3: ASRRGGGTSAGDTQY
V: TRBV2; size: NA; CDR3: ASSETGWTDTQY
V: TRBV27; size: few; CDR3: ASSLSSLAGYYNEQF
V: TRBV13; size: NA; CDR3: ASSPSLRRGSNTEAF
V: TRBV6-1; size: NA; CDR3: ASSVSWTVPGNTIY
V: TRBV6-5; size: NA; CDR3: ASSSGTNSYNEQF
V: TRBV9; size: NA; CDR3: ASSGGTTSGYNEQF
V: TRBV7-9; size: NA; CDR3: ASSLKQDTGELF
V: TRBV28; size: NA; CDR3: ASSLGGGSYNEQF
V: TRBV2; size: NA; CDR3: ASSEIQRTGSYEQY
V: TRBV27; size: NA; CDR3: ASSFSGGNTIY
V: TRBV29-1; size: NA; CDR3: SVGGEQF
V: TRBV6-1; size: NA; CDR3: ASNHQGLYGYT
V: TRBV9; size: NA; CDR3: ASSAGGQGGYEQY
V: TRBV7-8; size: few; CDR3: ASRAGQGINTEAF
V: TRBV5-1; size: NA; CDR3: ASSLLPTNEKLF
V: TRBV27; size: NA; CDR3: ASSWRGASGGGQPQH
V: TRBV6-5; size: NA; CDR3: ASRGATGLYGYT
V: TRBV7-9; size: NA; CDR3: ASSLIPLAGASDTQY
V: TRBV5-4; size: NA; CDR3: ASSFGQGGYNEQF
V: TRBV5-6; size: NA; CDR3: ASSLRQVVNTEAF
V: TRBV18; size: NA; CDR3: ASSASGDSPLH
V: TRBV2; size: once; CDR3: ASSDRGRNYGYT
V: TRBV6-6; size: NA; CDR3: ASKDGGDIPEQY
V: TRBV19; size: NA; CDR3: ASSTTVSYEQY
V: TRBV25-1; size: NA; CDR3: ASSATYEQY
V: TRBV5-6; size: NA; CDR3: ASSLEGQGYNEQF